These 20 T cell receptor beta chains were sequenced from one sample in a study of T-cell memory formation after mild COVID-19. From the 5' RACE reads, TCRdb called clonotypes with MiXCR, one entry per CDR3 protein. The data show approximately 290,000 distinct CDR3 sequences, around 8% seen once. Sequencing was done on a sample of PBMCs or a T cell subset sorted from them (not recorded which). The receptors here all came from a man between 18 and 29 years old who had mild COVID-19 (a few samples of this study predate the infection). Cell type and time point are not known.

This clonotype was observed a few times. The chain carries TRBV7-6 and TRBJ2-2, with 9 bases lining up with TRBD2. CDR1 is SGHVS, CDR2 FNYEAQ, per germline. The CDR3 spans 15 residues. V lost 1 base and J lost 3; bases outside the gene matches: 0. The CDR3 spells CASSLGTSDTGELFF. The CDR3 region has the DNA TGTGCCAGCAGCTTAGGGACTAGCGACACCGGGGAGCTGTTTTTT.

This sequence joins TRBV12-3 or TRBV12-4 and TRBJ2-3, with TRBD2 matching over 10 bases. The ends lost 2 bases at V and 5 bases at J; junction bases unmatched: 4. The CDR3 consists of 15 residues. DNA of the CDR3: TGTGCCAGCAGTTTAAGCGGGGGGGCTGTAGATACGCAGTATTTT. Translation: CASSLSGGAVDTQYF.

This clonotype was found a few times. The rearrangement uses TRBV12-3 or TRBV12-4 and TRBJ2-3; D gene ambiguous. The CDR3 covers 11 residues. Trimming cost V 2 bases and J 6 bases, with 3 bases left between them. DNA of the CDR3: TGTGCCAGCAGTTTAATGGATACGCAGTATTTT. Encoded protein: CASSLMDTQYF.

This clonotype has just a few counts. This chain uses TRBV10-2 with TRBJ2-1, with TRBD2 matching over 13 bases. In germline, CDR1 is WSHSY, CDR2 SAAADI. This CDR3 region has 16 residues. V was clipped by 4 bases and J by 8 bases; unmatched bases: 8. CDR3: CASSGTPGTSGDEQFF. CDR3 nucleotides: TGCGCCAGCAGTGGGACTCCTGGGACTAGCGGGGATGAGCAGTTCTTC.

This clonotype was seen only a few times. The rearrangement joins TRBV6-1 to TRBJ1-2, with unresolved D. V lost 2 bases, J lost 2 bases, and 9 bases lay in between. From germline, CDR1 is MNHNS and CDR2 SASEGT. This CDR3 has 14 amino acids. In DNA form, the CDR3 reads TGTGCCAGCAGTGAAACTCTGGGAAACTATGGCTACACCTTC. Its translation is CASSETLGNYGYTF.

V is TRBV6-2 or TRBV6-3 and J is TRBJ1-2, with D perhaps matching TRBD1 (6 bases). CDR3 length equals 13 residues. Per the germline V gene, CDR1 is MNHEY and CDR2 is SVGEGT. Trimming shortened V by 5 bases and J by 8 bases, and 15 bases separated the two germline ends. CDR3 sequence reads: CASSTWAGEGYTF. The DNA for the CDR3 is TGTGCCAGCAGTACCTGGGCAGGGGAAGGCTACACCTTC.

This clonotype appeared once. Here the CDR3 reads CASSLQGSSNQPQHF. The CDR3 DNA reads as TGCGCCAGCAGCTTACAGGGATCCAGCAATCAGCCCCAGCATTTT. The chain has TRBV5-1 and TRBJ1-5; TRBD1 might be the D (6 bases). The CDR3 runs to 15 residues. Germline CDR1 and CDR2: SGHRS and YFSETQ. V lost 2 bases and J 1 base, leaving 10 bases between the germline ends.

This clonotype has only a few counts. The gene calls are TRBV7-2 and TRBJ1-2, with TRBD1 identical over 11 bases. Unmatched junction bases numbered 8, after V lost 5 bases and J lost 6 bases. The CDR3 sequence is 15 residues long. The V gene's germline CDR1 is SGHTA and CDR2 FQGNSA. CDR3 loop: CASSVGTGGSDGYTF. The CDR3 coding sequence is TGTGCCAGCAGCGTAGGGACAGGGGGTAGCGATGGCTACACCTTC.

This clonotype has more than one count but fewer than ten. The chain employs TRBV29-1 and TRBJ2-6; D is perhaps TRBD2 (5 bases). Deletions cut 0 bases from V and 4 bases from J, with 13 bases between. This CDR3 is built from 16 residues. Germline V gene sequence: CDR1 SQVTM, CDR2 ANQGSEA. The CDR3 is CSVEDLSGSGANVLTF. The CDR3 region has the DNA TGCAGCGTTGAAGATCTCTCGGGATCCGGGGCCAACGTCCTGACTTTC.

This sequence joins TRBV7-2 and TRBJ2-5; 10 nucleotides line up with TRBD2. V trimming: 5 bases; J trimming: 7 bases; junction bases outside the gene matches: 10. The V gene's germline CDR1 is SGHTA and CDR2 FQGNSA. The CDR3 sequence is 15 residues long. The CDR3 DNA is TGTGCCAGCAGCCCGGACAAACTAGCGGGGCTGACCCAGTACTTC. As protein: CASSPDKLAGLTQYF.

The J gene is TRBJ1-2, the V gene TRBV5-6; D gene uncertain. The CDR3 runs 14 residues. The V and J ends lost 0 bases and 1 base respectively, with 7 bases between them. Germline V CDR1 and CDR2: SGHDT, YYEEEE. This CDR3 is CASSLEDLNYGYTF. In DNA form, the CDR3 reads TGTGCCAGCAGCTTGGAGGACCTTAACTATGGCTACACCTTC.

CDR3 protein: CASSSTILTGGNSGANVLTF. The CDR3 bases are TGTGCCAGCAGTTCAACCATACTTACAGGGGGAAACTCTGGGGCCAACGTCCTGACTTTC. This chain uses TRBV6-5 with TRBJ2-6; 8 nucleotides line up with TRBD1. Germline CDR1 reads MNHEY; CDR2 reads SVGAGI. J lost 0 bases, V lost 4 bases, and 14 bases had no gene match. The CDR3 is 20 amino acids.

V usage is TRBV20-1 and J usage is TRBJ2-1; 9 nucleotides align to TRBD2. Germline V gene sequence: CDR1 DFQATT, CDR2 SNEGSKA (reference sequence). The CDR3 is 15 residues long. V lost 6 bases, J lost 4 bases, and 10 bases stayed unmatched. Written as DNA, the CDR3 is TGCAGTGCCAGCGCCAGCGGGGGGCCGTACAATGAGCAGTTCTTC. It specifies CSASASGGPYNEQFF.

This clonotype was counted at least ten times. The V gene is TRBV19, the J gene TRBJ1-1; TRBD1 matches at 7 bases. The CDR3 consists of 15 residues. The germline V gene has CDR1 LNHDA and CDR2 SQIVND (reference sequence). Trimming removed 6 bases from V and 3 bases from J; junction bases left unmatched: 10. Written as DNA, the CDR3 is TGTGCCAGTAGGGGGGGACAGAGGTCGGACACTGAAGCTTTCTTT. Translation gives CASRGGQRSDTEAFF.

This clonotype appeared many times. The gene calls are TRBV5-1 and TRBJ1-1, with 12 bases lining up with TRBD1. The germline gives CDR1 SGHRS, CDR2 YFSETQ. This CDR3 region has 17 residues. J was trimmed by 6 bases and V by 0 bases; bases with no gene match: 9. CDR3 DNA: TGCGCCAGCAGCTTGGTCGGGACAGGGGGCGCGTACGCTGAAGCTTTCTTT. It specifies CASSLVGTGGAYAEAFF.

The sample holds many counts of this clonotype. The V and J genes are TRBV5-1 and TRBJ2-1; 7 bases map to TRBD2. The CDR3 totals 16 residues. Losses at the gene ends were 5 bases for V and 3 bases for J; bases not matched to a gene: 11. Germline V gene lookup returns CDR1 SGHRS and CDR2 YFSETQ. In nucleotides, the CDR3 is TGCGCCAGCAGTCCGGGGGAGGGATTGTTCTACAATGAGCAGTTCTTC. Translating it yields CASSPGEGLFYNEQFF.

This clonotype was picked up a small number of times. This chain's CDR3 is CSARGPTSMSYNEQFF. The CDR3 nucleotides read TGCAGTGCTAGAGGACCGACTAGTATGTCCTACAATGAGCAGTTCTTC. This rearrangement joins TRBV20-1 to TRBJ2-1; D might be TRBD2 (6 bases). Trimming took off 1 base at V and 1 base at J, with 14 bases between the two ends. The CDR3 covers 16 residues. CDR1 is DFQATT, CDR2 SNEGSKA, per germline (reference sequence).

This chain joins TRBV7-3 and TRBJ1-6; a possible D gene is TRBD1 (5 bases). V lost 8 bases to trimming and J lost 5 bases, with 10 bases between them. This CDR3 comprises 13 residues. Germline lookup yields CDR1 SGHTA and CDR2 FQGTGA. The CDR3 region has the DNA TGTGCCAGCGGGACGGCAGATAATTCACCCCTCCACTTT. This sequence encodes CASGTADNSPLHF.

This clonotype has a handful of counts. The chain employs TRBV5-1 and TRBJ1-5; tentatively, D is TRBD1 (5 bases). The CDR3 runs 15 residues. Germline values: CDR1 SGHRS, CDR2 YFSETQ. Trimming cost V 2 bases and J 2 bases, with 11 bases left between them. CDR3 amino acids: CASSFEGIGNQPQHF. In DNA, the CDR3 is TGCGCCAGCAGCTTCGAGGGGATTGGCAATCAGCCCCAGCATTTT.

This clonotype has ten or more counts. This chain joins TRBV7-3 and TRBJ2-3, with D possibly matching TRBD1 (5 bases). CDR3 size: 15 residues. Trimming removed 3 bases from V and 2 bases from J, with 12 bases in between. Germline CDR1 reads SGHTA; CDR2 reads FQGTGA. The chain's CDR3 is CASSFIAGSTDTQYF. DNA of the CDR3: TGTGCCAGCAGCTTTATTGCAGGGTCCACAGATACGCAGTATTTT. Variable domain in full (rest from reference TRBV7-3 and TRBJ2-3): GAGVSQTPSNKVTEKGKYVELRCDPISGHTALYWYRQSLGQGPEFLIYFQGTGAADDSGLPNDRFFAVRPEGSVSTLKIQRTERGDSAVYLCASSFIAGSTDTQYFGPGTRLTVL.